This TCR beta chain was sequenced for a study of shared clonotypes between healthy human individuals. The CDR3 has 14 residues. Germline V lookup: CDR1 LNHNV, CDR2 YYDKDF (reference sequence). Trimming took off 0 bases at V and 2 bases at J, with 6 bases between the two ends. Researchers partitioned CD4+ cells into CD45RA+ naive and CD45RA-negative memory subsets. Method: immunoSEQ multiplex PCR; TCRdb's copy keeps in-frame clones and lacks some. The table lists approximately 2,300,000 clones, 85% to 95% of them singletons. The sequenced material came from naive CD4+ T cells from PBMCs. As to subset: CD45RA+ positively selected. The chain uses TRBV15 and TRBJ2-3, with no clear D. The TCR was taken from a young man in good health. Some clones in this sample may be carry-over from other donors' samples. The CDR3 here is CATSRDLDTDTQYF. CDR3 coding DNA: TGTGCCACCAGCAGAGATTTGGACACAGATACGCAGTATTTT.